This is a list of T cell receptor beta chains from one sample in a study of response to subunit inactivated influenza vaccine. In TCRdb, the RT-PCR reads were re-called with MiXCR into one record per CDR3 protein. The table records 400,000 to 550,000 distinct CDR3 sequences, around 25% of them present only once. The material was CD4+ T cells sorted from PBMCs, obtained 5 days after vaccination. All receptors come from a man aged 45-65 years who received an inactivated influenza vaccine. CDR3s include the opening cysteine and the closing phenylalanine or tryptophan.

v_call: TRBV19
j_call: TRBJ2-1
cdr3_aa: CASSGLAGASNEQFF

v_call: TRBV6-5
j_call: TRBJ2-3
cdr3_aa: CASSYQNNPPSFTDTQYF

v_call: TRBV10-3
j_call: TRBJ2-3
cdr3_aa: CAIRSSGGTDTQYF

v_call: TRBV4-1
j_call: TRBJ2-2
cdr3_aa: CASSRGLAGSRTGELFF

v_call: TRBV5-1
j_call: TRBJ2-3
cdr3_aa: CASSLGAADTQYF

v_call: TRBV20-1
j_call: TRBJ2-1
cdr3_aa: CSARRQGLVNEQFF

v_call: TRBV20-1
j_call: TRBJ2-1
cdr3_aa: CSAGTSGRNYNEQFF

v_call: TRBV4-3
j_call: TRBJ2-5
cdr3_aa: CASSQGVRGANQETQYF

v_call: TRBV7-9
j_call: TRBJ2-1
cdr3_aa: CASSLTDRGEQFF

v_call: TRBV5-1
j_call: TRBJ2-7
cdr3_aa: CASSLGTLQYF

v_call: TRBV24-1
j_call: TRBJ2-1
cdr3_aa: CATSDYLKGNEQFF

v_call: TRBV20-1
j_call: TRBJ2-3
cdr3_aa: CSAAQGGSPDTQYF

v_call: TRBV28
j_call: TRBJ2-3
cdr3_aa: CASSSPGLGTDTQYF

v_call: TRBV20-1
j_call: TRBJ1-2
cdr3_aa: CSAMAGYTF

v_call: TRBV20-1
j_call: TRBJ2-5
cdr3_aa: CSAEDRGGETQYF

v_call: TRBV5-1
j_call: TRBJ2-7
cdr3_aa: CASSLEVGRGAYEQYF

v_call: TRBV6-5
j_call: TRBJ2-5
cdr3_aa: CASSYSRLAETQYF

v_call: TRBV20-1
j_call: TRBJ2-7
cdr3_aa: CSASDRPAYEQYF

v_call: TRBV18
j_call: TRBJ2-3
cdr3_aa: CASSRSGLAVDTQYF

v_call: TRBV11-2
j_call: TRBJ2-1
cdr3_aa: CASSLMVRGSYNEQFF

v_call: TRBV7-8
j_call: TRBJ2-7
cdr3_aa: CASCKERGMYEQYF

v_call: TRBV12-2
j_call: TRBJ2-2
cdr3_aa: CASRLVTSGGDSNTGELFF

v_call: TRBV6-1
j_call: TRBJ1-1
cdr3_aa: CASSSGQTSNTEAFF

v_call: TRBV27
j_call: TRBJ2-2
cdr3_aa: CASSLSSGGDTGELFF

v_call: TRBV24-1
j_call: TRBJ2-6
cdr3_aa: CATSDPGRAGANVLTF

v_call: TRBV29-1
j_call: TRBJ1-5
cdr3_aa: CSVGDRNQPQHF

v_call: TRBV11-2
j_call: TRBJ1-1
cdr3_aa: CASSLVSEAFF

v_call: TRBV29-1
j_call: TRBJ2-1
cdr3_aa: CSVVPAGAEQFF

v_call: TRBV4-2
j_call: TRBJ2-2
cdr3_aa: CASFGETNTGELFF

v_call: TRBV7-8
j_call: TRBJ2-3
cdr3_aa: CASSLDRVGGTTDTQYF

v_call: TRBV12-3/TRBV12-4
j_call: TRBJ2-3
cdr3_aa: CASSDFITDTQYF

v_call: TRBV3-1
j_call: TRBJ1-1
cdr3_aa: CASSQNAGNTEAFF

v_call: TRBV9
j_call: TRBJ2-2
cdr3_aa: CASSPPGQVTTGELFF

v_call: TRBV29-1
j_call: TRBJ2-5
cdr3_aa: CSVAPSGTPLESQYF

v_call: TRBV20-1
j_call: TRBJ2-1
cdr3_aa: CSAAGLAGGTNYNEQFF

v_call: TRBV5-1
j_call: TRBJ1-5
cdr3_aa: CASSLVGSPNQPQHF

v_call: TRBV20-1
j_call: TRBJ1-6
cdr3_aa: CSARDPGQGKVSPLHF

v_call: TRBV5-1
j_call: TRBJ2-2
cdr3_aa: CASSLLDRNTGELFF

v_call: TRBV10-3
j_call: TRBJ2-5
cdr3_aa: CAISDRDRGTQETQYF

v_call: TRBV29-1
j_call: TRBJ1-5
cdr3_aa: CSVVITGTGNQPQHF

v_call: TRBV5-1
j_call: TRBJ2-7
cdr3_aa: CASSLASTGEQYF

v_call: TRBV7-3
j_call: TRBJ2-1
cdr3_aa: CASSLDRGPYNEQFF

v_call: TRBV10-3
j_call: TRBJ2-7
cdr3_aa: CAISGWQGDSYEQYF

v_call: TRBV5-1
j_call: TRBJ2-3
cdr3_aa: CASREYTSTDTQYF

v_call: TRBV12-3/TRBV12-4
j_call: TRBJ1-5
cdr3_aa: CASSFRNQPQHF

v_call: TRBV29-1
j_call: TRBJ2-1
cdr3_aa: CSDKRGRNEQFF

v_call: TRBV20-1
j_call: TRBJ2-3
cdr3_aa: CSAMDRGRDTQYF

v_call: TRBV5-1
j_call: TRBJ2-2
cdr3_aa: CASSLRVGETGELFF

v_call: TRBV6-2/TRBV6-3
j_call: TRBJ2-6
cdr3_aa: CASSYWPTASGANVLTF

v_call: TRBV10-3
j_call: TRBJ2-1
cdr3_aa: CAISDLIRPTSGGKEQFF

v_call: TRBV5-1
j_call: TRBJ2-6
cdr3_aa: CASSLAYSGANVLTF

v_call: TRBV6-6
j_call: TRBJ1-3
cdr3_aa: CASSFRNTIYF

v_call: TRBV23-1
j_call: TRBJ2-1
cdr3_aa: CASSQMKSPGTSGSEVGNEQFF

v_call: TRBV4-2
j_call: TRBJ2-1
cdr3_aa: CASSLPGLSSNEQFF

v_call: TRBV5-1
j_call: TRBJ2-6
cdr3_aa: CASSDPGVLRNVLTF

v_call: TRBV10-2
j_call: TRBJ2-3
cdr3_aa: CASTGTSGSRQYF

v_call: TRBV5-6
j_call: TRBJ2-1
cdr3_aa: CASSLITPRKQFF